This T cell receptor (beta chain) came from a study of cytomegalovirus exposure and HLA in healthy donors. The PCR ran on 60 Vbeta and 13 Jbeta primers. Only in-frame clones appear in the TCRdb table, and some are missing; sequencing was by immunoSEQ multiplex PCR. The profile covers approximately 89,000 clones, with 60% to 80% appearing a single time and approximately 1.1% taken by the ten largest. With respect to this clone: The antigen remains unidentified.

There were likely unrecorded immune exposures, though donors were nominally healthy when sampled. V lost 8 bases and J 3 bases, leaving 17 bases between the germline ends. Germline CDR1 and CDR2: ENHRY and SYGVKD. There are 14 residues in the CDR3. General observations from the study: Later work showed greater clonal expansion in HLA-associated TCR beta chains than in equally common others. Apparent HLA restriction characterized most CMV-associated TCR beta chains in a later analysis. Reports described diagnosis of cytomegalovirus status by the classifier as highly specific and sensitive.

The chain employs TRBV10-3 and TRBJ2-7, with D possibly being TRBD1 (8 bases). This clonotype was sampled from a female donor in good health and CMV-seronegative. The specimen was PBMCs. The CDR3 DNA is TGTGCCATCCGGGGGGTGGGACAGGACTACGAGCAGTACTTC. Translated: CAIRGVGQDYEQYF.